Listed here are 30 T cell receptor beta chains from one sample, sequenced in a study of OX40 agonist ivuxolimab in advanced cancers. Using immunoSEQ multiplex PCR, the repertoire was profiled, and TCRdb retains in-frame clones only, with some absent. Of about 62,000 clones listed, 90% to 95% are singletons. Sequencing used CD4+ or CD8+ T cells sorted from blood, obtained in a trial of the OX40 agonist ivuxolimab. All receptors derive from an adult with an advanced solid tumor such as melanoma, head and neck, liver or kidney cancer.

The chain joins TRBV29-1 to TRBJ2-7; D could derive from TRBD1 or TRBD2 (5 bases each). There are 13 residues in the CDR3. V lost 3 bases, J lost 4 bases, and 13 bases lay in between. Germline V gives CDR1 SQVTM, CDR2 ANQGSEA. The CDR3 sequence is CSVELGTPYEQYF. CDR3 coding DNA: TGCAGCGTTGAGCTGGGGACCCCTTACGAGCAGTACTTC.

The chain recombines TRBV6-1 with TRBJ1-1; no reliable D call. Trimming took off 8 bases at V and 5 bases at J, with 6 bases between the two ends. The germline CDR1 and CDR2 sequences are MNHNS and SASEGT. The CDR3 has 10 amino acids. CDR3 nucleotides: TGTGCCAGCTCCATTACTGAAGCTTTCTTT. The encoded protein is CASSITEAFF.

The J gene is TRBJ2-7, the V gene TRBV6-1, with D perhaps being TRBD1 or TRBD2 (5 bases each). This CDR3 region has 15 residues. The germline gives CDR1 MNHNS, CDR2 SASEGT. V was pared by 4 bases and J by 0 bases, with 13 bases between. The CDR3 sequence: CASSVDGAYSYEQYF. The CDR3 coding sequence is TGTGCCAGCAGTGTTGACGGGGCTTACTCCTACGAGCAGTACTTC.

This sequence joins TRBV19 and TRBJ1-5; no definite D call. V was trimmed by 3 bases and J by 11 bases, leaving 11 bases between them. The CDR3 spans 12 residues. Germline-derived CDR1 and CDR2 are LNHDA and SQIVND (reference sequence). Here the CDR3 reads CASSIGVMAQHF. CDR3 bases: TGTGCCAGTAGTATTGGGGTGATGGCCCAGCATTTT. Looking up the rest from reference TRBV19 and TRBJ1-5 gives the full variable domain: DGGITQSPKYLFRKEGQNVTLSCEQNLNHDAMYWYRQDPGQGLRLIYYSQIVNDFQKGDIAEGYSVSREKKESFPLTVTSAQKNPTAFYLCASSIGVMAQHFGDGTRLSIL.

The V gene is TRBV9, the J gene TRBJ2-5; 9 nucleotides line up with TRBD1. This CDR3 is built from 15 residues. CDR1 SGDLS and CDR2 YYNGEE come from the germline V gene. Trimming removed 3 bases from V and 4 bases from J; junction bases left unmatched: 7. CDR3 protein: CASSDGGQGGETQYF. As DNA, the CDR3 is TGTGCCAGCAGCGATGGGGGACAGGGTGGAGAGACCCAGTACTTC. Supplemented by reference TRBV9 and TRBJ2-5, the full variable domain reads DSGVTQTPKHLITATGQRVTLRCSPRSGDLSVYWYQQSLDQGLQFLIQYYNGEERAKGNILERFSAQQFPDLHSELNLSSLELGDSALYFCASSDGGQGGETQYFGPGTRLLVL.

This sequence joins TRBV16 and TRBJ1-1, with D perhaps TRBD1 (5 bases). Looked up from germline, CDR1 is KGHSY and CDR2 is FQNENV. The germline V and J ends were trimmed by 4 bases and 1 base, with 10 bases remaining between them. There are 14 residues in the CDR3. CDR3 sequence reads: CASSRTGGNTEAFF. The CDR3 nucleotides read TGTGCCAGCAGCCGTACCGGGGGGAACACTGAAGCTTTCTTT.

The genes are TRBV4-2 and TRBJ2-7; 9 nucleotides align to TRBD2. The ends lost 1 base at V and 2 bases at J; junction bases unmatched: 3. Germline CDR1 is LGHNA and CDR2 is YNFKEQ. This CDR3 region has 15 residues. CDR3 amino acids: CASSQGTSAAYEQYF. The CDR3 DNA reads as TGTGCCAGCAGCCAAGGGACTAGCGCTGCCTACGAGCAGTACTTC.

The chain has TRBV6-5 and TRBJ2-7; tentatively, D is TRBD1 or TRBD2 (5 bases each). V was trimmed by 6 bases and J by 5 bases, leaving 11 bases between them. This CDR3 has 12 amino acids. Per the germline V gene, CDR1 is MNHEY and CDR2 is SVGAGI. CDR3 DNA: TGTGCCAGCAGGCCCGGGACCGACGAGCAGTACTTC. The encoded protein is CASRPGTDEQYF.

The rearrangement links TRBV29-1 to TRBJ1-1; D unresolved. CDR1 is SQVTM, CDR2 ANQGSEA, per germline. This CDR3 contains 14 residues. V was shortened by 7 bases and J by 0 bases, with 15 bases between the two germline ends. The CDR3 region is CSGTYLNMNTEAFF. The CDR3 DNA follows: TGCAGCGGCACATACCTGAACATGAACACTGAAGCTTTCTTT. Variable domain in full (rest from reference TRBV29-1 and TRBJ1-1): SAVISQKPSRDICQRGTSLTIQCQVDSQVTMMFWYRQQPGQSLTLIATANQGSEATYESGFVIDKFPISRPNLTFSTLTVSNMSPEDSSIYLCSGTYLNMNTEAFFGQGTRLTVV.

CDR3: CASSSGITGELFF. For the CDR3, the DNA is TGTGCCAGCAGCTCCGGGATCACCGGGGAGCTGTTTTTT. This chain connects TRBV7-9 to TRBJ2-2, with D perhaps TRBD2 (5 bases). Germline V gene sequence: CDR1 SEHNR, CDR2 FQNEAQ (reference sequence). V dropped 4 bases and J dropped 4 bases, with 7 bases sitting between them. CDR3 length equals 13 residues. Full variable domain (missing parts from reference TRBV7-9 and TRBJ2-2): DTGVSQNPRHKITKRGQNVTFRCDPISEHNRLYWYRQTLGQGPEFLTYFQNEAQLEKSRLLSDRFSAERPKGSFSTLEIQRTEQGDSAMYLCASSSGITGELFFGEGSRLTVL.

V usage is TRBV5-6 and J usage is TRBJ2-1; 8 bases are a match to TRBD2. V lost 0 bases to trimming and J lost 10 bases; unmatched junction nucleotides: 12. Germline lookup yields CDR1 SGHDT and CDR2 YYEEEE. The CDR3 spans 16 residues. The chain's CDR3 is CASSLVSWREADEQFF. In DNA, the CDR3 is TGTGCCAGCAGCTTGGTCTCTTGGCGGGAGGCTGACGAGCAGTTCTTC.

This clone appeared once. The rearrangement links TRBV9 to TRBJ2-7; TRBD2 matches 7 bases. Germline V gene data show CDR1 as SGDLS and CDR2 as YYNGEE. The CDR3 spans 15 residues. J gave up 4 bases and V 2 bases, and 9 bases lay outside the gene matches. Here the CDR3 DNA reads TGTGCCAGCAGCGTCGGAGGACTAGGATCTTACGAGCAGTACTTC. It yields the protein CASSVGGLGSYEQYF.

A word on this clone: At one end, the junction sequence differs from germline, possibly due to a read error. The gene calls are TRBV7-9 and TRBJ2-7; perhaps TRBD2 as D (5 bases). Germline CDR1 and CDR2: SEHNR and FQNEAQ (reference sequence). This CDR3 comprises 14 residues. CDR3 residues: CASSLALITYEQYF. The CDR3 bases are TGTGCCAGCAGCCTAGCCCTAATAACCTACGAGCAGTACTTC.

A few counts support this clone. The chain is built from TRBV4-2 and TRBJ2-5; 10 bases map to TRBD2. The CDR3 spans 16 residues. V dropped 0 bases and J dropped 5; count of bases not matched to a gene: 6. The germline CDR1 and CDR2 sequences are LGHNA and YNFKEQ. The chain's CDR3 is CASSQDGSGGAETQYF. The CDR3 DNA sequence: TGTGCCAGCAGCCAAGATGGCAGCGGGGGGGCGGAGACCCAGTACTTC.

The rearrangement links TRBV6-1 to TRBJ2-1, with D perhaps TRBD1 (5 bases). The CDR3 is 15 amino acids. V was trimmed by 6 bases and J by 0 bases, leaving 12 bases between them. The germline V gene has CDR1 MNHNS and CDR2 SASEGT. CDR3 in DNA: TGTGCCAGCAGGGCAGGGATGAGCTCCTACAATGAGCAGTTCTTC. Residues: CASRAGMSSYNEQFF.

This clone came up once. The chain has TRBV7-6 and TRBJ2-7, with D tentatively TRBD2 (5 bases). The CDR3 runs 16 residues. Germline V gene data show CDR1 as SGHVS and CDR2 as FNYEAQ. V was pared by 1 base and J by 1 base, with 14 bases between. The CDR3: CASSLGLRAPSYEQYF. The CDR3 DNA follows: TGTGCCAGCAGCTTAGGGTTGCGGGCCCCTTCCTACGAGCAGTACTTC.

The chain employs TRBV7-9 and TRBJ2-7; D may be TRBD1 (5 bases). The CDR3 loop spans 15 amino acids. The ends were cut back, 1 base at V and 5 bases at J, with 15 bases in the middle. Germline CDR1 is SEHNR and CDR2 is FQNEAQ (reference sequence). The CDR3 is CASSLVQGIRHEQYF. As DNA, the CDR3 is TGTGCCAGCAGCTTAGTGCAGGGCATTCGCCACGAGCAGTACTTC.

The gene calls are TRBV5-1 and TRBJ1-1, with TRBD1 as a possible D gene (5 bases). Trimming took 5 bases from V and 4 from J, leaving 6 bases between them. The CDR3 length is 11 residues. Germline V gene lookup returns CDR1 SGHRS and CDR2 YFSETQ. The CDR3 sequence: CASRGTTEAFF. CDR3 bases: TGCGCCAGCAGAGGGACCACTGAAGCTTTCTTT.

The V gene is TRBV19, the J gene TRBJ2-7; no reliable D call. The germline CDR1 and CDR2 sequences are LNHDA and SQIVND (reference sequence). The CDR3 has 15 amino acids. The ends were cut back, 0 bases at V and 3 bases at J, with 12 bases in the middle. For the CDR3, the DNA is TGTGCCAGTAGTATAGATTCGGCAGGATACTACGAGCAGTACTTC. This gives the protein CASSIDSAGYYEQYF.

This chain links TRBV15 with TRBJ1-3; no firm D call. Germline V gives CDR1 LNHNV, CDR2 YYDKDF (reference sequence). The CDR3 consists of 13 residues. Trimming took off 1 base at V and 4 bases at J, with 5 bases between the two ends. In DNA, the CDR3 is TGTGCCACCAGCAGAGCTTGGGGAAACACCATATATTTT. It codes for CATSRAWGNTIYF.

CDR3 nucleotide sequence: TGTGCCAGCAGCGTAGTGGGTTCGGGGGAGGGAGCCTACAATGAGCAGTTCTTC. The encoded protein is CASSVVGSGEGAYNEQFF. The chain has TRBV9 and TRBJ2-1; 7 bases map to TRBD2. The V gene's germline CDR1 is SGDLS and CDR2 YYNGEE. Trimming cost V 0 bases and J 2 bases; bases outside gene matches: 11. The CDR3 is 18 amino acids.

V usage is TRBV12-5 and J usage is TRBJ2-5, with 12 nucleotides matching TRBD2. This CDR3 is built from 16 residues. Germline V gives CDR1 LGHNT, CDR2 FRNRAP. With 6 bases clipped from V and 1 base from J, the junction kept 6 bases outside the gene matches. The CDR3 protein is CASGAGTSGSQETQYF. The CDR3, as DNA: TGTGCTAGTGGGGCCGGGACTAGCGGGTCCCAAGAGACCCAGTACTTC.

The chain links TRBV7-6 to TRBJ2-2; D is undetermined. The germline CDR1 and CDR2 sequences are SGHVS and FNYEAQ. The CDR3 totals 12 residues. The V and J ends lost 5 bases and 5 bases respectively, with 6 bases between them. The CDR3 DNA follows: TGTGCCAGCAGCCCGAGTACCGGGGAGCTGTTTTTT. Its translation is CASSPSTGELFF.

The chain carries TRBV19 and TRBJ2-1, with TRBD2 as a possible D gene (6 bases). Per the germline V gene, CDR1 is LNHDA and CDR2 is SQIVND (reference sequence). CDR3 size: 13 residues. V was shortened by 6 bases and J by 4 bases, with 10 bases between the two germline ends. In DNA form, the CDR3 reads TGTGCCAGTAGGAGGGACTTATACAATGAGCAGTTCTTC. This encodes CASRRDLYNEQFF.

In regard to this clone: Different DNA sequences within this sample yield the same CDR3. V is TRBV4-1 and J is TRBJ1-2, with 10 nucleotides matching TRBD1. The germline CDR1 and CDR2 sequences are MGHRA and YSYEKL. The CDR3 sequence is 18 residues long. The ends lost 2 bases at V and 0 bases at J; junction bases unmatched: 9. Written as DNA, the CDR3 is TGCGCCAGCAGCCAACCGTTAGGACAGGGGGTGACTAACTATGGCTACACCTTC. Translation: CASSQPLGQGVTNYGYTF.

This clone was found once. In DNA form, the CDR3 reads TGCGCCAGCAGCCCCTGGGACGAAGGGAACACTGAAGCTTTCTTT. Translating gives CASSPWDEGNTEAFF. The chain combines TRBV4-1 with TRBJ1-1, with a tentative D call TRBD1 (5 bases). The V gene lost 4 bases and the J gene lost 1 base, with 13 bases spanning the gap. The germline CDR1 and CDR2 sequences are MGHRA and YSYEKL. The CDR3 spans 15 residues.

This chain uses TRBV6-1 with TRBJ1-1; D might be TRBD1 (5 bases). There are 14 residues in the CDR3. V was pared by 5 bases and J by 1 base, with 11 bases between. The germline gives CDR1 MNHNS, CDR2 SASEGT. The CDR3 DNA reads TGTGCCAGCAGTCCCCTGGACACGAACACTGAAGCTTTCTTT. This codes for CASSPLDTNTEAFF.

The chain is built from TRBV12-2 and TRBJ1-5; the tabulated D call, TRBD1, remains unverified against the DNA. TRBV12-2 represents a pseudogene. The length of the CDR3 is 18 residues. CDR3 coding DNA: TGTGCAAGTCGCTTAGATGCCAAGACAGGGATGGCCAATCAGCCCCAGCATTTT. Amino acid sequence: CASRLDAKTGMANQPQHF.

Only one count was recorded for this clone. The CDR3: CASSLDLGTSGRYEQYF. DNA of the CDR3: TGTGCCAGCAGCTTAGATCTTGGGACTAGCGGGCGTTACGAGCAGTACTTC. The rearrangement joins TRBV11-2 to TRBJ2-7; the match to TRBD2 covers 12 bases. The CDR3 extends over 17 amino acids. The V segment lost 0 bases and the J segment 4 bases; nucleotides outside the gene matches: 7. Germline loops: CDR1 SGHAT, CDR2 FQNNGV.

The chain couples TRBV7-9 to TRBJ2-7; maybe TRBD1 (6 bases). The germline V gene has CDR1 SEHNR and CDR2 FQNEAQ (reference sequence). Trimming took 5 bases from V and 6 from J, leaving 11 bases between them. The CDR3 runs 12 residues. CDR3 loop: CASSLRGSEQYF. The CDR3 coding sequence is TGTGCCAGCAGCCTCAGGGGAAGCGAGCAGTACTTC.